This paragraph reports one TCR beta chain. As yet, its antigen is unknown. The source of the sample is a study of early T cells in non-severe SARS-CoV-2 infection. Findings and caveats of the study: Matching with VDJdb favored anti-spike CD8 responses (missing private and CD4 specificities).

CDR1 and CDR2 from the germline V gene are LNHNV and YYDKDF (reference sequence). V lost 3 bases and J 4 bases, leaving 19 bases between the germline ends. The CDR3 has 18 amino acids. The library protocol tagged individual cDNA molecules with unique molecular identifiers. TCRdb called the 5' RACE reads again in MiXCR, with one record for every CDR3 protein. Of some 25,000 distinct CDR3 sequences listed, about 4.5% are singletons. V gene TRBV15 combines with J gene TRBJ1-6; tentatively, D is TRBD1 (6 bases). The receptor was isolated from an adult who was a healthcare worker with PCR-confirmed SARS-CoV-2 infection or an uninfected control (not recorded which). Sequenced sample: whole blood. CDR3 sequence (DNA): TGTGCCACCAGCAGCAAACTCCCCTTCAGGGGATATAATTCACCCCTCCACTTT. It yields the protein CATSSKLPFRGYNSPLHF.